Shown below are 9 T cell receptor beta chains from a single sample sequenced in a study of cytomegalovirus exposure and HLA in healthy donors. With 60 Vbeta and 13 Jbeta primers, the PCR was carried out. Measured with immunoSEQ multiplex PCR; TCRdb has only the in-frame clones, and not every one. The repertoire includes 95,000 to 150,000 clones, 75% to 90% of them detected once, and more than 0.2% sits in the top ten. Sequencing input: PBMCs. The receptors here all came from a man between 50 and 59 years old in good health and CMV-seronegative.

The gene calls are TRBV19 and TRBJ1-2; D remains unclear. The CDR3 has 13 amino acids. Germline values: CDR1 LNHDA, CDR2 SQIVND (reference sequence). The ends were cut back, 4 bases at V and 5 bases at J, with 11 bases in the middle. CDR3 sequence: CASSTPGTYGYTF. The CDR3 nucleotides are TGTGCCAGTAGTACTCCAGGAACTTATGGCTACACCTTC. Combining the CDR3 with reference TRBV19 and TRBJ1-2 gives the whole variable domain DGGITQSPKYLFRKEGQNVTLSCEQNLNHDAMYWYRQDPGQGLRLIYYSQIVNDFQKGDIAEGYSVSREKKESFPLTVTSAQKNPTAFYLCASSTPGTYGYTFGSGTRLTVV.

The chain is built from TRBV16 and TRBJ2-5; D unclear. V gave up 0 bases and J gave up 5 bases, with 4 bases separating them. CDR3 size: 12 residues. CDR1 is KGHSY and CDR2 is FQNENV in the germline V gene. The CDR3 DNA reads TGTGCCAGCAGCCAATCGTCGGAGACCCAGTACTTC. Its translation is CASSQSSETQYF.

CDR3 residues: CASSLLSQTFLKPQHF. For the CDR3, the DNA is TGTGCCAGCAGTTTACTCTCACAGACGTTCCTCAAGCCCCAGCATTTT. The chain recombines TRBV28 with TRBJ1-5; D call uncertain. Germline values: CDR1 MDHEN, CDR2 SYDVKM. CDR3 length equals 16 residues. V lost 2 bases and J 8 bases, leaving 19 bases between the germline ends.

The CDR3 region is CASSLNRQETQYF. The CDR3 DNA sequence: TGTGCCAGCAGCTTAAACAGGCAAGAGACCCAGTACTTC. The chain recombines TRBV5-4 with TRBJ2-5; D perhaps matches TRBD1 (5 bases). Trimming shortened V by 2 bases and J by 2 bases, and 7 bases separated the two germline ends. Germline V gene sequence: CDR1 SGHNT, CDR2 YYREEE (reference sequence). This CDR3 comprises 13 residues. The whole variable domain, remainder taken from reference TRBV5-4 and TRBJ2-5, is ETGVTQSPTHLIKTRGQQVTLRCSSQSGHNTVSWYQQALGQGPQFIFQYYREEENGRGNFPPRFSGLQFPNYSSELNVNALELDDSALYLCASSLNRQETQYFGPGTRLLVL.

Written as DNA, the CDR3 is TGTGCCAGCAGCCTCCAACAGGTCGAGCAGTACTTC. Translation: CASSLQQVEQYF. V gene TRBV13 combines with J gene TRBJ2-7; D perhaps matches TRBD1 (5 bases). In germline, CDR1 is PRHDT, CDR2 FYEKMQ (reference sequence). Trimming took 5 bases from V and 6 from J, leaving 11 bases between them. The CDR3 extends over 12 amino acids.

This clone was seen only once. The rearrangement links TRBV2 to TRBJ2-7; 8 bases align to TRBD1. Germline V gives CDR1 SNHLY, CDR2 FYNNEI. The CDR3 consists of 15 residues. J lost 4 bases, V lost 1 base, and 6 bases had no gene match. The CDR3 region is CASSEETGATYEQYF. CDR3 DNA sequence: TGTGCCAGCAGTGAAGAGACAGGGGCGACTTACGAGCAGTACTTC.

This clone was found a few times. The genes are TRBV27 and TRBJ2-1; 14 nucleotides match TRBD2. From germline, CDR1 is MNHEY and CDR2 SMNVEV (reference sequence). CDR3 length: 19 residues. With V trimmed by 2 bases and J by 1 base, 7 bases remained unmatched. The CDR3: CASSLDGTSGGGSYNEQFF. The CDR3 bases are TGTGCCAGCAGTTTAGACGGGACTAGCGGGGGAGGGTCCTACAATGAGCAGTTCTTC.

This clone was observed a handful of times. The V and J genes are TRBV19 and TRBJ1-4; 9 bases are a match to TRBD1. V lost 1 base, J lost 8 bases, and 8 bases stayed unmatched. This CDR3 comprises 16 residues. The V gene's germline CDR1 is LNHDA and CDR2 SQIVND (reference sequence). CDR3 sequence (DNA): TGTGCCAGTAGTATAGGCGGCGGGACAGGGAAGGAAAAACTGTTTTTT. This sequence encodes CASSIGGGTGKEKLFF. The whole variable domain, remainder taken from reference TRBV19 and TRBJ1-4, is DGGITQSPKYLFRKEGQNVTLSCEQNLNHDAMYWYRQDPGQGLRLIYYSQIVNDFQKGDIAEGYSVSREKKESFPLTVTSAQKNPTAFYLCASSIGGGTGKEKLFFGSGTQLSVL.

The table lists this clone with a count of one. This rearrangement joins TRBV27 to TRBJ1-4; D is possibly TRBD1 (5 bases). Trimming left V 5 bases short and J 6 bases short, with 19 bases between. This CDR3 is built from 16 residues. CDR1 and CDR2 (germline): MNHEY, SMNVEV (reference sequence). The CDR3 DNA follows: TGTGCCAGCAGTGACATGGGTAGGGGTGGCGATGAAAAACTGTTTTTT. This gives the protein CASSDMGRGGDEKLFF.